These 26 T cell receptor beta chains originate from one sample sequenced in a study of cytomegalovirus exposure and HLA in healthy donors (dated by TCRdb to about 2017). The protocol used for the library was the immunoSEQ multiplex PCR assay. Drawn from immuneACCESS, this table holds only the in-frame rearrangements with V and J called that TCRdb kept. Clones are partly lost; checked studies trace under half to an unresolved V gene and leave the rest unexplained. Here the sample has around 140,000 clones; around nine tenths occur a single time. The ten largest clones take up around 10% of the sample. The sequencing sample was made of PBMCs. All receptors derive from a young man in good health and CMV-seropositive.

This clone has only a few counts. The chain recombines TRBV30 with TRBJ1-1; D gene ambiguous. Trimming left V 0 bases short and J 2 bases short, with 7 bases between. Germline V CDR1 and CDR2: GTSNPN, SVGIG (reference sequence). The CDR3 loop spans 13 amino acids. CDR3 sequence: CAWSVVDNTEAFF. The CDR3 DNA follows: TGTGCCTGGAGTGTAGTAGATAACACTGAAGCTTTCTTT.

This clone was seen only once. The rearrangement uses TRBV6-5 and TRBJ2-7; the match to TRBD2 covers 8 bases. With 0 bases clipped from V and 0 bases from J, the junction kept 4 bases outside the gene matches. The CDR3 extends over 16 amino acids. Germline V gives CDR1 MNHEY, CDR2 SVGAGI. The CDR3 sequence is CASSYSCSGGSYEQYF. In nucleotides, the CDR3 is TGTGCCAGCAGTTACTCGTGCAGCGGGGGCTCCTACGAGCAGTACTTC.

CDR3 DNA sequence: TGTGCCAGCACCTCCAGGACAGTATATGGCTACACCTTC. This sequence encodes CASTSRTVYGYTF. The V call is TRBV9, the J call TRBJ1-2, with a weak D call TRBD1 (6 bases). The CDR3 is 13 residues long. The germline V gene encodes CDR1 SGDLS and CDR2 YYNGEE. Trimming removed 6 bases at V and 5 bases at J, with 14 bases between.

The chain combines TRBV11-3 with TRBJ2-7; D is possibly TRBD1 (5 bases). CDR1 and CDR2 from the germline V gene are SGHNT and YENEEA. The CDR3 contains 14 residues. V lost 4 bases to trimming and J lost 2 bases, with 12 bases between them. CDR3 coding DNA: TGTGCCAGCAGCTCGGACATTATCCCCTACGAGCAGTACTTC. Protein: CASSSDIIPYEQYF.

This clone was observed a single time. This chain links TRBV27 with TRBJ1-4; D unclear. CDR1 and CDR2 (germline): MNHEY, SMNVEV (reference sequence). The V end was cut by 5 bases, the J end by 5 bases, with 9 bases between. The CDR3 is 13 amino acids. The CDR3 DNA is TGTGCCAGCAGTGTTCTCCAGAATGAAAAACTGTTTTTT. Translation: CASSVLQNEKLFF.

This clone was seen just once. This chain connects TRBV13 to TRBJ2-3; 7 positions match TRBD2. With V trimmed by 5 bases and J by 0 bases, 8 bases remained unmatched. Looked up from germline, CDR1 is PRHDT and CDR2 is FYEKMQ (reference sequence). This CDR3 spans 16 amino acids. Here the CDR3 DNA reads TGTGCCAGCAGCCACCCTAGCGGAAGAAGCACAGATACGCAGTATTTT. Protein product: CASSHPSGRSTDTQYF.

V gene TRBV7-2 combines with J gene TRBJ2-1, with a tentative D call TRBD2 (5 bases). The CDR3 spans 14 residues. CDR1 SGHTA and CDR2 FQGNSA come from the germline V gene. Trimming left V 2 bases short and J 2 bases short, with 7 bases between. The CDR3 loop reads CASSLSEAYNEQFF. CDR3 in DNA: TGTGCCAGCAGCTTATCGGAGGCCTACAATGAGCAGTTCTTC.

V and J are TRBV10-3 and TRBJ2-1; perhaps TRBD2 as D (6 bases). The germline V gene encodes CDR1 ENHRY and CDR2 SYGVKD. The CDR3 consists of 15 residues. Trimming cost V 4 bases and J 0 bases, with 10 bases left between them. Here the CDR3 reads CAISGTSHSYNEQFF. The CDR3 DNA reads as TGTGCCATCAGTGGTACTAGCCACTCCTACAATGAGCAGTTCTTC.

The chain employs TRBV13 and TRBJ2-7, with D perhaps matching TRBD1 (6 bases). Trimming stripped 0 bases from V and 7 bases from J, with 10 bases between. The germline gives CDR1 PRHDT, CDR2 FYEKMQ (reference sequence). CDR3 length: 13 amino acids. CDR3 DNA: TGTGCCAGCAGCTTAGGCAGGGGAGTAGAGCAGTACTTC. Translated: CASSLGRGVEQYF.

This chain joins TRBV9 and TRBJ2-7; 7 nucleotides align to TRBD1. Looked up from germline, CDR1 is SGDLS and CDR2 is YYNGEE. CDR3 length: 14 residues. J was trimmed by 2 bases and V by 3 bases; bases with no gene match: 5. CDR3 sequence: CASSATGKPYEQYF. In DNA form, the CDR3 reads TGTGCCAGCAGCGCGACAGGGAAACCCTACGAGCAGTACTTC.

The rearrangement joins TRBV30 to TRBJ2-7; 7 bases align to TRBD2. V lost 2 bases to trimming and J lost 0 bases; unmatched junction nucleotides: 7. There are 15 residues in the CDR3. Germline V gene sequence: CDR1 GTSNPN, CDR2 SVGIG (reference sequence). In DNA form, the CDR3 reads TGTGCCTGGAGTAAGGCTAGCGGATCCTCCTACGAGCAGTACTTC. As protein: CAWSKASGSSYEQYF.

The CDR3 is CASSFIAGGEGEQYF. The CDR3 DNA is TGCGCCAGCAGCTTTATAGCGGGAGGGGAAGGCGAGCAGTACTTC. The V and J genes are TRBV5-1 and TRBJ2-7, with 11 nucleotides matching TRBD2. Germline values: CDR1 SGHRS, CDR2 YFSETQ. The CDR3 spans 15 residues. The J segment lost 6 bases and the V segment lost 2 bases, leaving 7 bases of the junction unmatched.

The rearrangement links TRBV5-6 to TRBJ2-1; D possibly corresponds to TRBD2 (5 bases). There are 15 residues in the CDR3. The germline gives CDR1 SGHDT, CDR2 YYEEEE. Trimming removed 0 bases at V and 0 bases at J, with 7 bases between. CDR3 region: CASSLGGSSYNEQFF. CDR3 nucleotides: TGTGCCAGCAGCTTGGGAGGGAGCTCCTACAATGAGCAGTTCTTC.

The CDR3 nucleotides are TGTGCCAGCAGTTCTTGGACAGGTCCGCAGCCCCAGCATTTT. Residues: CASSSWTGPQPQHF. This chain joins TRBV28 and TRBJ1-5; 7 nucleotides line up with TRBD1. The CDR3 loop spans 14 amino acids. In germline, CDR1 is MDHEN, CDR2 SYDVKM. The trim removed 4 bases at V and 7 bases at J, leaving 7 bases unmatched.

The gene calls are TRBV15 and TRBJ2-1; TRBD1 aligns across 7 bases. V was pared by 4 bases and J by 7 bases, with 22 bases of the junction left unmatched. CDR3 length: 19 amino acids. Germline V gene sequence: CDR1 LNHNV, CDR2 YYDKDF (reference sequence). CDR3 bases: TGTGCCACCAGCAAAGAGCTAGGGGGCCCCCGAAGAAAATTGAATGAGCAGTTCTTC. Protein sequence: CATSKELGGPRRKLNEQFF.

With respect to this clone: Distinct nucleotide sequences in the sample also encode this CDR3. The chain combines TRBV5-6 with TRBJ2-7; a possible D gene is TRBD1 (5 bases). CDR1 SGHDT and CDR2 YYEEEE come from the germline V gene. The CDR3 consists of 14 residues. The V gene lost 0 bases and the J gene lost 0 bases, with 7 bases spanning the gap. The CDR3 region is CASSLGQGSYEQYF. CDR3 coding DNA: TGTGCCAGCAGCTTGGGGCAGGGCTCCTACGAGCAGTACTTC.

The rearrangement uses TRBV5-4 and TRBJ1-3; 8 bases fit TRBD1. CDR1 is SGHNT and CDR2 is YYREEE in the germline V gene (reference sequence). Losses at the gene ends were 4 bases for V and 4 bases for J; bases not matched to a gene: 7. This CDR3 is built from 15 residues. CDR3 bases: TGTGCCAGCAGCCCCGGACAGGGCACAGGAAACACCATATATTTT. Encoded protein: CASSPGQGTGNTIYF.

The chain is built from TRBV5-6 and TRBJ2-2; possible D gene TRBD1, 6 bases. The CDR3 spans 13 residues. The germline CDR1 and CDR2 sequences are SGHDT and YYEEEE. Trimming stripped 2 bases from V and 7 bases from J, with 9 bases between. The CDR3 DNA follows: TGTGCCAGCAGCTTAACAGGGTTCGGGGAGCTGTTTTTT. It is translated as CASSLTGFGELFF.

J is TRBJ2-1 and V is TRBV11-2; no firm D call. This CDR3 comprises 13 residues. Germline assignment: CDR1 SGHAT and CDR2 FQNNGV. The V and J ends lost 1 base and 4 bases respectively, with 5 bases between them. The CDR3: CASSLAEYNEQFF. DNA of the CDR3: TGTGCCAGCAGCTTAGCAGAATACAATGAGCAGTTCTTC.

The chain uses TRBV18 and TRBJ1-2; the D gene is possibly TRBD1 (6 bases). This CDR3 has 15 amino acids. The germline V gene encodes CDR1 KGHSH and CDR2 LQKENI. The germline V and J ends were trimmed by 0 bases and 3 bases, with 11 bases remaining between them. CDR3 region: CASSPPIGQHYGYTF. As DNA, the CDR3 is TGTGCCAGCTCACCACCGATAGGACAGCACTATGGCTACACCTTC.

This clone was observed once. The chain recombines TRBV29-1 with TRBJ2-6, with 7 bases matching TRBD1. This CDR3 has 15 residues. CDR1 and CDR2 (germline): SQVTM, ANQGSEA. V lost 4 bases, J lost 4 bases, and 7 bases stayed unmatched. This CDR3 reads CSVVLQGIGANVLTF. In nucleotides, the CDR3 is TGCAGCGTTGTCCTACAGGGGATCGGGGCCAACGTCCTGACTTTC.

The chain carries TRBV6-4 and TRBJ2-1, with 7 bases that match TRBD1. Germline CDR1 MRHNA, CDR2 SNTAGT. This CDR3 has 16 amino acids. The V and J ends lost 3 bases and 4 bases, in that order; junction bases with no gene match: 9. The chain's CDR3 is CASSDLPGQSYNEQFF. As DNA, the CDR3 is TGTGCCAGCAGTGATCTCCCGGGACAGTCTTACAATGAGCAGTTCTTC.

The J gene is TRBJ2-1, the V gene TRBV27, with D perhaps matching TRBD2 (6 bases). Trimming left V 4 bases short and J 3 bases short, with 13 bases between. Germline CDR1 MNHEY, CDR2 SMNVEV (reference sequence). The CDR3 is 15 amino acids. The CDR3 loop is CASSYQLAGYNEQFF. The CDR3 DNA sequence: TGTGCCAGCAGTTACCAACTAGCAGGCTACAATGAGCAGTTCTTC.

This clone has a single count. The rearrangement uses TRBV10-2 and TRBJ2-7, with TRBD2 identical over 7 bases. The length of the CDR3 is 16 residues. Germline V gene data show CDR1 as WSHSY and CDR2 as SAAADI. After removal of 5 bases from V and 1 base from J, the junction contained 11 bases not matched to a gene. CDR3 sequence: CASSYDLRAGSYEQYF. The CDR3 region has the DNA TGCGCCAGCAGTTACGACCTAAGAGCGGGGTCCTACGAGCAGTACTTC.

For this clone: This same CDR3 is encoded by further DNA sequences in the sample. Here the CDR3 reads CASSLGQGYYGYTF. CDR3 in DNA: TGCGCCAGCAGCTTGGGGCAGGGCTACTATGGCTACACCTTC. The chain links TRBV5-1 to TRBJ1-2, with a weak D call TRBD1 (5 bases). There are 14 residues in the CDR3. Per the germline V gene, CDR1 is SGHRS and CDR2 is YFSETQ. The germline V and J ends were trimmed by 0 bases and 3 bases, with 9 bases remaining between them.

This chain connects TRBV30 to TRBJ2-3; TRBD2 might be the D (7 bases). The ends were cut back, 5 bases at V and 6 bases at J, with 15 bases in the middle. CDR3 length: 13 residues. Germline V gene sequence: CDR1 GTSNPN, CDR2 SVGIG (reference sequence). The CDR3, as DNA: TGTGCCTGGGGGGGGGCGCCAGCCGATACGCAGTATTTT. Amino acid sequence: CAWGGAPADTQYF.